The TCR beta chain described here comes from a study of sequential checkpoint blockade in melanoma. Across the whole study: Each arm's sequence ended with maintenance nivolumab.

Repertoires were generated with immunoSEQ multiplex PCR, while TCRdb's copy carries only in-frame clones and drops some. The sample has about 17,000 clones; more than 65% are singletons. CDR3 length: 15 amino acids. Per the germline V gene, CDR1 is LNHDA and CDR2 is SQIVND (reference sequence). V shed 3 bases and J shed 6 bases, with 14 bases lying between them. Regarding treatment: randomized to nivolumab then ipilimumab (arm A) or the reverse (arm B). Patients had received no earlier DNA-damaging chemotherapy. From thawed PBMCs, live CD3+CD8+ cells negative for CD19 and CD56 were sorted. This clonotype was obtained from a human donor with melanoma. The rearrangement uses TRBV19 and TRBJ1-4; weak D call: TRBD1 (5 bases). This material consisted of CD8+ T cells sorted from blood (inferred from file names), taken from a patient given nivolumab and ipilimumab in sequence. DNA for the CDR3: TGTGCCAGTAGTATGCTGCAGGGTCAGCATGAAAAACTGTTTTTT. Translating it yields CASSMLQGQHEKLFF.